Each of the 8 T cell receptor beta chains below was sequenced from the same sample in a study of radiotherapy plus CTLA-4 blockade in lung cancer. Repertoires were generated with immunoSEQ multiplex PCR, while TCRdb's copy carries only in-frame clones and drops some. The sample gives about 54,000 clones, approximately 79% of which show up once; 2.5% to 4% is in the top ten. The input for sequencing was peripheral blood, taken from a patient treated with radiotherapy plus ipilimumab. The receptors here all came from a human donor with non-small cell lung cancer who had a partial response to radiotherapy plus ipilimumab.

This chain's CDR3 is CASSQGNELALGEFF. In DNA form, the CDR3 reads TGCGCCAGCAGCCAAGGAAATGAACTAGCGTTAGGGGAGTTCTTC. V usage is TRBV4-1 and J usage is TRBJ2-1; 7 bases map to TRBD2. The CDR3 has 15 amino acids. The germline V gene encodes CDR1 MGHRA and CDR2 YSYEKL. V gave up 1 base and J gave up 14 bases; unmatched junction bases: 14.

As DNA, the CDR3 is TGTGCCAGCCTCGGGAGACAGGGGGCGCAAGCCTACGAGCAGTACTTC. This codes for CASLGRQGAQAYEQYF. The V call is TRBV27, the J call TRBJ2-5, with 10 bases aligning to TRBD1. The DNA end is more similar to TRBJ2-7, so the J call may be wrong. CDR1 is MNHEY and CDR2 is SMNVEV in the germline V gene (reference sequence). CDR3 length: 16 residues.

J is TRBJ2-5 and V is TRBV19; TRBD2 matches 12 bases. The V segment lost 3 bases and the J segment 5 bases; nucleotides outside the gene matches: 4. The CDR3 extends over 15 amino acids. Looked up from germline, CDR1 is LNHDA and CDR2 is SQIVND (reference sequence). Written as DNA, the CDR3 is TGTGCCAGTAGTATTCTAGCGGGGGGGCTGGAGACCCAGTACTTC. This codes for CASSILAGGLETQYF.

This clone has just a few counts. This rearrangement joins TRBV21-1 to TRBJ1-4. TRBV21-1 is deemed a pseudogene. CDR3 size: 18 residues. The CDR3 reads CASSRVGGTFATNEKLFF. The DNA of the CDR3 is TGTGCCAGCAGCAGGGTGGGGGGGACTTTTGCAACTAATGAAAAACTGTTTTTT.

The CDR3 protein is CASSYLGQGAGELFF. The CDR3 DNA reads as TGTGCCAGCAGTTACTTGGGACAGGGGGCCGGGGAGCTGTTTTTT. The chain carries TRBV6-5 and TRBJ2-2; TRBD1 agrees at 11 bases. Per the germline V gene, CDR1 is MNHEY and CDR2 is SVGAGI. V trimming: 1 base; J trimming: 6 bases; junction bases outside the gene matches: 1. The CDR3 is made up of 15 amino acids.

This chain's CDR3 is CASGQGGGNTIYF. The CDR3 DNA reads as TGCGCCAGTGGGCAAGGAGGAGGAAACACCATATATTTT. V and J are TRBV5-1 and TRBJ1-3; D unresolved. CDR3 length equals 13 residues. Looked up from germline, CDR1 is SGHRS and CDR2 is YFSETQ. V was pared by 8 bases and J by 4 bases, with 13 bases between. Looking up the rest from reference TRBV5-1 and TRBJ1-3 gives the full variable domain: KAGVTQTPRYLIKTRGQQVTLSCSPISGHRSVSWYQQTPGQGLQFLFEYFSETQRNKGNFPGRFSGRQFSNSRSEMNVSTLELGDSALYLCASGQGGGNTIYFGEGSWLTVV.

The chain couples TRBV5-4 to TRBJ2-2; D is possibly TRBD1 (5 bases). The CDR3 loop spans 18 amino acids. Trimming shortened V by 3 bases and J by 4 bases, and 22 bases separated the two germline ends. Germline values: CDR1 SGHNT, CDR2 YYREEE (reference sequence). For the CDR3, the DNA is TGTGCCAGCAGCTCCCCATCCCTCAGGGATCTTTCCACCGGGGAGCTGTTTTTT. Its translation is CASSSPSLRDLSTGELFF.

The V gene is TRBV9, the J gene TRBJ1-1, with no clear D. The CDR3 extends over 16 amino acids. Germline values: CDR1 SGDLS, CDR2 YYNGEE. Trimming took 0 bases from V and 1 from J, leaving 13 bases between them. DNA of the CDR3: TGTGCCAGCAGCGTAGATTTACGGGGTGCGAACACTGAAGCTTTCTTT. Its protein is CASSVDLRGANTEAFF.